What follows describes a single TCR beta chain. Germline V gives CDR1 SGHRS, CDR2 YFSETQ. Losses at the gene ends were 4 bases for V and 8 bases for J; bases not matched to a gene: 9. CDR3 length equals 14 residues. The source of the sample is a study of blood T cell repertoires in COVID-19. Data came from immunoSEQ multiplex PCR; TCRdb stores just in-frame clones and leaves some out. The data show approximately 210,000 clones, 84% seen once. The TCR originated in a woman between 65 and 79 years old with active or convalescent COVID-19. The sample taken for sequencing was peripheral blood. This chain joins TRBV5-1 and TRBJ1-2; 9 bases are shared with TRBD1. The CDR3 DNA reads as TGCGCCAGCAGCGAGACAGGGGGGCCTGGCGGCTACACCTTC. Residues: CASSETGGPGGYTF. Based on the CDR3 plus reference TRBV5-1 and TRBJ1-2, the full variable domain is KAGVTQTPRYLIKTRGQQVTLSCSPISGHRSVSWYQQTPGQGLQFLFEYFSETQRNKGNFPGRFSGRQFSNSRSEMNVSTLELGDSALYLCASSETGGPGGYTFGSGTRLTVV.